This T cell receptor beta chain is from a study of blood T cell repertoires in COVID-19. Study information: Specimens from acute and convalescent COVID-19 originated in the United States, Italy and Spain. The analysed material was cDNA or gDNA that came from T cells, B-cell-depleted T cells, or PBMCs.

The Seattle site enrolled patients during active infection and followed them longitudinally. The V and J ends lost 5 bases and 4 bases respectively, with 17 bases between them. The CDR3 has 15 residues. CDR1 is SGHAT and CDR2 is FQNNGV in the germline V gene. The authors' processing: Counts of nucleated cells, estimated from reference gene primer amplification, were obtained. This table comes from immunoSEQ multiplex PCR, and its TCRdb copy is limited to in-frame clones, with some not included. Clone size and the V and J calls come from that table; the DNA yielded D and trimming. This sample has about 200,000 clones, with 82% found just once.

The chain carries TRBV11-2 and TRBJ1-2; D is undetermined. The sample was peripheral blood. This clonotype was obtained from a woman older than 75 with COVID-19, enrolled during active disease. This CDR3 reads CASSALGPGGYGYTF. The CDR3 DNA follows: TGTGCCAGCAGCGCCCTTGGACCCGGAGGCTATGGCTACACCTTC.